The 9 T cell receptor beta chains below all came from one sample that was sequenced in a study of shared clonotypes between healthy human individuals. Here immunoSEQ multiplex PCR was the method, and the copy in TCRdb shows in-frame clones only, minus some. The top ten hold more than 1.5% of the sample, which has approximately 2,000,000 clones, around 93% seen once. The naive CD8 fraction comprised CD45RO-negative cells positively selected for CCR7 and excluded terminally differentiated effector memory CD45RA+ cells. Sequences were obtained from naive CD8+ T cells from PBMCs. The receptors derive from a man younger than 35 in good health. Some clones in this sample may be carry-over from other donors' samples.

The V gene is TRBV29-1, the J gene TRBJ2-7; possibly TRBD1 or TRBD2 for D (5 bases each). This CDR3 has 14 residues. V lost 1 base and J 9 bases, leaving 19 bases between the germline ends. Germline-derived CDR1 and CDR2 are SQVTM and ANQGSEA. The CDR3 protein is CSVEGVGTVKAQYF. In nucleotides, the CDR3 is TGCAGCGTTGAAGGGGTCGGGACGGTCAAGGCGCAGTACTTC.

The chain has TRBV5-6 and TRBJ1-1, with 8 positions matching TRBD1. Germline V gene sequence: CDR1 SGHDT, CDR2 YYEEEE. This CDR3 is built from 15 residues. V shed 4 bases and J 6 bases; nucleotides not matched to a gene: 11. CDR3 nucleotide sequence: TGTGCCAGCAGCCCAGACCGGGACAGGATCGCTGAAGCTTTCTTT. This sequence encodes CASSPDRDRIAEAFF.

This clone was seen once. The chain is built from TRBV6-1 and TRBJ2-1; D is undetermined. This CDR3 contains 14 residues. V shed 3 bases and J shed 8 bases, with 14 bases lying between them. Germline loops: CDR1 MNHNS, CDR2 SASEGT. The CDR3 spells CASSDWVGVYEQFF. CDR3 sequence (DNA): TGTGCCAGCAGTGATTGGGTTGGAGTCTATGAGCAGTTCTTC.

Note on this clone: The identical CDR3 is also encoded by other nucleotide sequences in the sample. This chain uses TRBV9 with TRBJ1-1, with a weak D call TRBD1 (6 bases). Germline V gives CDR1 SGDLS, CDR2 YYNGEE. The CDR3 is 13 amino acids. The germline V and J ends were trimmed by 3 bases and 5 bases, with 11 bases remaining between them. CDR3 amino acids: CASSAGVGTEAFF. The CDR3, as DNA: TGTGCCAGCAGCGCAGGGGTCGGGACTGAAGCTTTCTTT.

This chain links TRBV4-3 with TRBJ1-2, with TRBD1 matching 7 bases. The CDR3 is 15 residues long. Germline V gene sequence: CDR1 LGHNA, CDR2 YSLEER. With V trimmed by 0 bases and J by 2 bases, 3 bases remained unmatched. The CDR3 bases are TGCGCCAGCAGCCAAGAGGACAGGACAAACTATGGCTACACCTTC. Translation: CASSQEDRTNYGYTF.

The chain links TRBV30 to TRBJ1-5; D is ambiguous. CDR1 is GTSNPN and CDR2 is SVGIG in the germline V gene (reference sequence). The CDR3 runs 15 residues. The germline V and J ends were trimmed by 0 bases and 0 bases, with 9 bases remaining between them. The CDR3 loop is CAWSVKINSNQPQHF. CDR3 in DNA: TGTGCCTGGAGTGTAAAGATCAATAGCAATCAGCCCCAGCATTTT.

This clone was recorded once. The gene calls are TRBV7-9 and TRBJ2-1; D uncertain. V lost 3 bases, J lost 12 bases, and 12 bases lay in between. Germline V gives CDR1 SEHNR, CDR2 FQNEAQ (reference sequence). This CDR3 comprises 12 residues. The CDR3 loop reads CASSFPGPLQFF. The CDR3 DNA reads as TGTGCCAGCAGCTTCCCCGGGCCCTTGCAGTTCTTC.

The table lists this clone with a few counts. This sequence joins TRBV9 and TRBJ2-5, with TRBD2 as a possible D gene (6 bases). The germline V and J ends were trimmed by 0 bases and 4 bases, with 13 bases remaining between them. In germline, CDR1 is SGDLS, CDR2 YYNGEE. This CDR3 is 15 amino acids long. CDR3 in amino acids: CASSVGRDSRETQYF. The CDR3 DNA is TGTGCCAGCAGCGTAGGGCGGGACTCCAGAGAGACCCAGTACTTC.

The rearrangement links TRBV30 to TRBJ1-2; weak D call: TRBD1 (6 bases). V was clipped by 1 base and J by 4 bases, with 16 bases between them. The germline CDR1 and CDR2 sequences are GTSNPN and SVGIG (reference sequence). The CDR3 has 15 amino acids. The CDR3 region is CAWSETGLTVYGYTF. The DNA of the CDR3 is TGTGCCTGGAGTGAGACAGGACTTACTGTCTATGGCTACACCTTC. Together with reference TRBV30 and TRBJ1-2, the CDR3 gives the full variable domain: SQTIHQWPATLVQPVGSPLSLECTVEGTSNPNLYWYRQAAGRGLQLLFYSVGIGQISSEVPQNLSASRPQDRQFILSSKKLLLSDSGFYLCAWSETGLTVYGYTFGSGTRLTVV.